This record concerns one TCR beta chain sequence. This clonotype came up many times. Its antigen remains undetermined. Per-base quality was not reported, and no clone a single base away is much larger than it. The study used an expanded emulsion RT-PCR method with primers for all TCR V genes to analyze paired alpha-beta TCRs of CD8+ T cells. Before emulsion RT-PCR, CD8+ T cells were isolated using a CD8 positive selection kit and then incubated overnight in 9.5 to 10 IU/mL IL-2. The data were obtained in a study of T cell repertoires in breast cancer listed by TCRdb under 2016. A note on the overall study: Tumors, lymph nodes and peripheral blood lymphocytes from breast cancer patients, as well as peripheral blood from healthy control donors, were profiled. Given the low mutational burden of breast cancer and the rarity of common mutations in breast cancer, it was reasoned that TCRs shared between breast cancer patients would target shared antigens. After being minced and digested with Liberase and DNase, tumors and tumor-involved lymph nodes were passed through 70-um and 40-um filters. Tumor-free lymph nodes were processed without enzymatic digestion, and Ficoll was used to separate blood samples. Sequencing yielded on average about 500,000 sequences per sample and roughly 10 reads per input cell. ER+/PR+ status was present in the majority of the approximately 20 patient tumors that were analyzed for shared TCRs. Controls included nine healthy donors of an age range similar to the patients. On the study overall, not on this receptor specifically: Possible tumor specificity was suggested for some 18 TCR pairs that were shared across seven or more patient tumors yet rarely found in control blood. About fourfold more TCRs were shared with matched tumor repertoires by tumor-involved sentinel lymph nodes than by tumor-free nodes (roughly 8% versus 2%). Genuine antitumor clones may have been missed because singleton TCRs were discarded and only part of each tumor was sampled. Emulsion RT-PCR was considered qualitative rather than quantitative, since transcript abundance and primer differences skewed clone recovery. Shared TCRs showed TRBV7 predominance, possibly reflecting tumor recognition or mispriming bias from eight TRBV7 primers. Shared TCRs were encoded by various nucleotide sequences, which suggests selection and expansion based on antigen.

The V end gives up 4 bases and the J end 8 bases, leaving 11 bases in the junction not matched to a gene. According to the germline V gene, CDR1 reads SGHRS and CDR2 reads YFSETQ. CDR3 length: 16 amino acids, cysteine to phenylalanine. The read is trimmed to its CDR3 DNA, 48 bases read in frame from base 1. The library was obtained by emulsion pairing. A second nested PCR with blocking oligos suppressed unpaired genes, then a third nested PCR added Illumina adaptors and barcodes. Each master mix for emulsion RT-PCR held roughly 5,000-260,000 T cells along with C-region, Stepout and V-region primers. The emulsions were generated using the Micellula Emulsion and Purification Kit, and the RT-PCR was run with Qiagen OneStep RT-PCR reagents. The pooled libraries were sequenced on an Illumina MiSeq using paired-end 2 x 250 reads. From the authors' description of their analysis: Read pairs were joined in Galaxy and clipped at the engineered overlap into separate alpha and beta files; unclipped reads were discarded. Alpha-beta pairs were assigned using CompleteTCR, a MiTCR-based pipeline in which chains sharing read cluster identifiers are linked by an R script. TCR sequences seen only once, which were about 1-3%, were removed as potential sequencing errors. TCRdb ran its own pipeline on the public reads, namely fastp trimming at Q25 and MiXCR clone calling, and kept in-frame beta chains. Each entry merges the rows of one CDR3 protein and shows their most common DNA and genes. The V and J calls reflect TCRdb's pipeline rather than the authors' work. This sample has several thousand distinct CDR3 sequences in its table, and 35% of those were observed once. Approximately 35% of the sample lies in the top ten.

The specimen sequenced was CD8+ T cells. Recombination linked TRBV5-1 to TRBJ1-4, and 10 bases in between align with TRBD1. The clonotype comes from a pool of human donors with breast cancer or a healthy control (not recorded which). The CDR3 sequence is CASSPGDRGENEKLFF. The nucleotide sequence reads as follows: TGCGCCAGCAGCCCCGGGGACAGGGGCGAGAACGAAAAACTGTTTTTT.